The 8 T cell receptor beta chains listed next were all sequenced from one sample in a study of neoadjuvant anti-PD-1 for oral cavity cancer. Here immunoSEQ multiplex PCR was the method, and the copy in TCRdb shows in-frame clones only, minus some. Counted here are 60,000 to 75,000 clones, 65% to 85% occurring once; the ten biggest clones make up roughly 3.4%. The source material was PBMCs, sampled before nivolumab (anti-PD-1) treatment. All receptors derive from a person aged 40-85 years with oral cavity squamous cell carcinoma.

This clone was seen once. The J gene is TRBJ2-7, the V gene TRBV5-1, with no clear D. Deletions cut 2 bases from V and 3 bases from J, with 12 bases between. CDR3 length equals 14 residues. CDR1 is SGHRS, CDR2 YFSETQ, per germline. CDR3 sequence: CASSFTPTDYEQYF. CDR3 coding DNA: TGCGCCAGCAGCTTTACTCCTACAGACTACGAGCAGTACTTC. The full variable domain, rest sourced from reference TRBV5-1 and TRBJ2-7, is KAGVTQTPRYLIKTRGQQVTLSCSPISGHRSVSWYQQTPGQGLQFLFEYFSETQRNKGNFPGRFSGRQFSNSRSEMNVSTLELGDSALYLCASSFTPTDYEQYFGPGTRLTVT.

The chain employs TRBV6-1 and TRBJ1-4; D call uncertain. V was shortened by 4 bases and J by 3 bases, with 9 bases between the two germline ends. The length of the CDR3 is 14 residues. Germline V lookup: CDR1 MNHNS, CDR2 SASEGT. The CDR3 loop reads CASSALIPNEKLFF. The CDR3 nucleotides read TGTGCCAGCAGTGCGCTAATCCCTAATGAAAAACTGTTTTTT.

The chain couples TRBV28 to TRBJ2-7; perhaps TRBD2 as D (5 bases). This CDR3 contains 14 residues. CDR1 is MDHEN, CDR2 SYDVKM, per germline. The V and J ends lost 5 bases and 5 bases respectively, with 16 bases between them. The DNA of the CDR3 is TGTGCCAGCAGTCTTACATGGCGGGTCAACGAGCAGTACTTC. This codes for CASSLTWRVNEQYF.

This chain joins TRBV27 and TRBJ1-1; 7 bases map to TRBD1. V lost 5 bases to trimming and J lost 6 bases; unmatched junction nucleotides: 6. Per germline, CDR1 MNHEY and CDR2 SMNVEV (reference sequence). The CDR3 contains 13 residues. The CDR3 protein is CASSEGAIAEAFF. CDR3 in DNA: TGTGCCAGCAGTGAGGGGGCGATCGCTGAAGCTTTCTTT.

The chain has TRBV6-1 and TRBJ1-1, with 7 bases that match TRBD1. This CDR3 has 15 amino acids. V gave up 7 bases and J gave up 6 bases; unmatched junction bases: 14. Per the germline V gene, CDR1 is MNHNS and CDR2 is SASEGT. This chain's CDR3 is CASTDRDSLSPEAFF. CDR3 sequence (DNA): TGTGCCAGCACAGACAGGGACAGTCTCTCACCTGAAGCTTTCTTT.

The gene calls are TRBV30 and TRBJ1-1; D is uncertain. The length of the CDR3 is 14 residues. V was clipped by 2 bases and J by 0 bases, with 10 bases between them. The V gene's germline CDR1 is GTSNPN and CDR2 SVGIG (reference sequence). The DNA of the CDR3 is TGTGCCTGGAGTCCCAGCCTTGTGAACACTGAAGCTTTCTTT. Its protein product is CAWSPSLVNTEAFF.

This clone was picked up one time. The chain recombines TRBV28 with TRBJ1-2; TRBD1 matches at 9 bases. This CDR3 has 18 residues. CDR1 and CDR2 from the germline V gene are MDHEN and SYDVKM. Losses at the gene ends were 2 bases for V and 3 bases for J; bases not matched to a gene: 13. CDR3 DNA sequence: TGTGCCAGCAGTTTAGTCGGGACAGGGCAGGGAATAGACTATGGCTACACCTTC. Amino acids: CASSLVGTGQGIDYGYTF.

In DNA, the CDR3 is TGTGCCTGGAGTTATCCGGGACTAGCGGGGGGGAACTCCTACGAGCAGTACTTC. Translated: CAWSYPGLAGGNSYEQYF. This chain connects TRBV30 to TRBJ2-7, with 16 nucleotides matching TRBD2. The CDR3 totals 18 residues. The V segment lost 2 bases and the J segment 0 bases; nucleotides outside the gene matches: 7. Germline assignment: CDR1 GTSNPN and CDR2 SVGIG (reference sequence).